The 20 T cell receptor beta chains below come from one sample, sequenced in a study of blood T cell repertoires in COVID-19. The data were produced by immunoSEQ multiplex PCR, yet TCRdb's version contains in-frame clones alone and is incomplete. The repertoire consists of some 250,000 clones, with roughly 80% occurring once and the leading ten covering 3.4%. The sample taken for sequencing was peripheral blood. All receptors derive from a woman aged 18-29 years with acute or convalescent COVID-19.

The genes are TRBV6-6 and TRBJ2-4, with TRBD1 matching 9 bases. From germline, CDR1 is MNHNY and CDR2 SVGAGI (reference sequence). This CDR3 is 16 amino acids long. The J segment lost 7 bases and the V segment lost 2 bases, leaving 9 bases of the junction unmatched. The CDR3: CASSYTTGGTRNIQYF. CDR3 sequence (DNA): TGTGCCAGCAGTTACACAACAGGGGGCACGCGGAACATTCAGTACTTC.

CDR3 bases: TGCGCCAGCAGCCAAGATCGAGCTGGGAGCTACGAGCAGTACTTC. This gives the protein CASSQDRAGSYEQYF. The V and J genes are TRBV4-3 and TRBJ2-7, with a tentative D call TRBD2 (5 bases). Germline V gives CDR1 LGHNA, CDR2 YSLEER. The CDR3 runs 15 residues. V lost 0 bases and J lost 3, with 12 bases in between.

CDR3 region: CATSRGPGVRETQYF. For the CDR3, the DNA is TGTGCCACCAGCAGAGGTCCAGGGGTACGAGAGACCCAGTACTTC. The rearrangement uses TRBV15 and TRBJ2-5, with a tentative D call TRBD1 (6 bases). V was trimmed by 1 base and J by 4 bases, leaving 13 bases between them. This CDR3 has 15 residues. The germline gives CDR1 LNHNV, CDR2 YYDKDF (reference sequence).

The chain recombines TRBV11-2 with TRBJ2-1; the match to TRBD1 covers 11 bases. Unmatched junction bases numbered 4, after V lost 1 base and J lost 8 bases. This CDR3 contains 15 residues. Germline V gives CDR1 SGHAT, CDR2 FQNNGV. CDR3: CASSLGRTGGHEQFF. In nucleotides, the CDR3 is TGTGCCAGCAGCTTAGGGCGGACAGGGGGCCATGAGCAGTTCTTC.

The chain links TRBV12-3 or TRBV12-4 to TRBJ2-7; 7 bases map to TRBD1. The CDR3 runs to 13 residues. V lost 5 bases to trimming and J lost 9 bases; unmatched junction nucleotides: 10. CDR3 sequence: CASSPNRGVGQYF. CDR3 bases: TGTGCCAGCAGTCCAAACAGGGGCGTAGGGCAGTACTTC.

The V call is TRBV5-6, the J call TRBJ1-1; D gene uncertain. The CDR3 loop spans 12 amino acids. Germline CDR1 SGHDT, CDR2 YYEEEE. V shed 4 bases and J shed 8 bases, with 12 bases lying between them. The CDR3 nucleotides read TGTGCCAGCAGCCCCCTTGGGCAAGAAGCTTTCTTT. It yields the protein CASSPLGQEAFF.

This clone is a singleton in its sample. CDR3: CASSFQGTEAFF. The CDR3 nucleotides read TGTGCCAGCAGCTTTCAGGGAACTGAAGCTTTCTTT. The chain combines TRBV5-4 with TRBJ1-1; a possible D gene is TRBD1 (5 bases). From germline, CDR1 is SGHNT and CDR2 YYREEE (reference sequence). Trimming pared 2 bases from V and 5 bases from J, leaving 7 bases between. This CDR3 has 12 residues.

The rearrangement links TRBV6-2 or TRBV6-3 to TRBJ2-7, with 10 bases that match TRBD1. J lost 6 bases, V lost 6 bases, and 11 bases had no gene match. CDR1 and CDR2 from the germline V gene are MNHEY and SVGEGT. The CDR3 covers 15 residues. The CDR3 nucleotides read TGTGCCAGCAGCGACGTCGGGACAGGGGTTGGCGAGCAGTACTTC. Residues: CASSDVGTGVGEQYF.

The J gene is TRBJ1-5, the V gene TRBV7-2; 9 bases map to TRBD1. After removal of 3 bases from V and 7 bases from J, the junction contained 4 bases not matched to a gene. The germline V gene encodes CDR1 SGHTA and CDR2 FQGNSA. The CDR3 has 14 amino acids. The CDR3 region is CASSFGGTGQPQHF. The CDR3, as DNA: TGTGCCAGCAGCTTCGGAGGGACAGGGCAGCCCCAGCATTTT.

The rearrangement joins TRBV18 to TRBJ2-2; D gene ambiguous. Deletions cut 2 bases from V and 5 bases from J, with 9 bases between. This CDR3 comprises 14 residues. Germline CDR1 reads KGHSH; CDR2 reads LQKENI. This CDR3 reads CASSPNYNTGELFF. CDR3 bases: TGTGCCAGCTCACCAAACTACAATACCGGGGAGCTGTTTTTT.

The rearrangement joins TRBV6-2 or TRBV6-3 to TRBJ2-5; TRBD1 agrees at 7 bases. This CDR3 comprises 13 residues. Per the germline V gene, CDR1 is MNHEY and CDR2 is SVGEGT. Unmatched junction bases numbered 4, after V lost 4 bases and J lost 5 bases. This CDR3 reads CASSSNRGETQYF. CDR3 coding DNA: TGTGCCAGCAGTTCTAACAGGGGTGAGACCCAGTACTTC.

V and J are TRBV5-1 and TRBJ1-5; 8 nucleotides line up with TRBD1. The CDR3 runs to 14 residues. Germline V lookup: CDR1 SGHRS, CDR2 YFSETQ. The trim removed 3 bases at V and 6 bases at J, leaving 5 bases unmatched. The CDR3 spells CASSSGQAGQPQHF. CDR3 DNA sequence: TGCGCCAGCAGCTCGGGACAGGCAGGTCAGCCCCAGCATTTT.

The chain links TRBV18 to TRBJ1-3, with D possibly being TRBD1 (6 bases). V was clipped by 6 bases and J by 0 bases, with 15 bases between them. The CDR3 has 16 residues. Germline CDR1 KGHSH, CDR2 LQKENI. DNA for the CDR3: TGTGCCAGCTCCCCCGACAGGCCCATCTCTGGAAACACCATATATTTT. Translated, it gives CASSPDRPISGNTIYF.

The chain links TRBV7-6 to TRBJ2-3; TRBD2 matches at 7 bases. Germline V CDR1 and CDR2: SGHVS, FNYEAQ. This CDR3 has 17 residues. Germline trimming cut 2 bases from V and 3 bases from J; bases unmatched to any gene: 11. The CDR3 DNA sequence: TGTGCCAGCAGCTTATCGCCCGCGGGCGGGAGTACAGATACGCAGTATTTT. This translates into CASSLSPAGGSTDTQYF.

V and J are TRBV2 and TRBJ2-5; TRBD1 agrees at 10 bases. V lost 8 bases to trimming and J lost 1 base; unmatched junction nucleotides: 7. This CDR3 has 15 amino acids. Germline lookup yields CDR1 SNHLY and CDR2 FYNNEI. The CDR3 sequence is CASSGTGAIQETQYF. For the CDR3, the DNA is TGTGCCAGCTCCGGGACAGGGGCGATCCAAGAGACCCAGTACTTC.

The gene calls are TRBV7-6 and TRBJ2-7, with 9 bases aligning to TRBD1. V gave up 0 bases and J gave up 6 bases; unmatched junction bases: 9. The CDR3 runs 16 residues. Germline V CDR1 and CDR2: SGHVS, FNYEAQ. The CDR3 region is CASSLAGTGYPGEQYF. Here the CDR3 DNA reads TGTGCCAGCAGCTTAGCGGGGACAGGGTATCCAGGCGAGCAGTACTTC.

The chain's CDR3 is CASASAGANVLTF. The CDR3 nucleotides read TGCGCCAGCGCTAGTGCTGGGGCCAACGTCCTGACTTTC. The gene calls are TRBV10-2 and TRBJ2-6; D not resolved. V was clipped by 8 bases and J by 2 bases, with 7 bases between them. The germline gives CDR1 WSHSY, CDR2 SAAADI. The CDR3 has 13 residues.

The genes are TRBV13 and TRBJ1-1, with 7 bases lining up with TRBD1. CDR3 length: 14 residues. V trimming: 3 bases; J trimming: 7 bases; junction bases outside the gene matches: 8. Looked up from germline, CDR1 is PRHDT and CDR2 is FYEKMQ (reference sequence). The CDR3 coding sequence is TGTGCCAGCAGCTTCACCACAGGGGATGTTGAAGCTTTCTTT. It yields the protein CASSFTTGDVEAFF.

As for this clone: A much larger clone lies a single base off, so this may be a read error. CDR3 sequence: CASSSDRAYEQYF. CDR3 in DNA: TGTGCCAGCAGTTCGGACAGGGCCTACGAGCAGTACTTC. V is TRBV27 and J is TRBJ2-7, with 8 nucleotides matching TRBD1. CDR1 MNHEY and CDR2 SMNVEV come from the germline V gene (reference sequence). CDR3 length: 13 amino acids. Losses at the gene ends were 4 bases for V and 2 bases for J; bases not matched to a gene: 1.

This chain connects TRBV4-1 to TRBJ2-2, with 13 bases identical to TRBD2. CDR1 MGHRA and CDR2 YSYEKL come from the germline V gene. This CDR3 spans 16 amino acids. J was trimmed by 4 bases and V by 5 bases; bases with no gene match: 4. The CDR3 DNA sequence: TGCGCCAGCAGCGGTGGACTAGCGGGAGCCACCGGGGAGCTGTTTTTT. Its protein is CASSGGLAGATGELFF.